Sequencing of this TCR beta chain was carried out in a study of beta chain features in type 1 diabetes. The study's findings and limits: Moderate yet significant TCRB CDR3 shortening was seen in Type 1 diabetes patients in all four CD4+ subsets. Among patients, naive, central memory and Treg TCRB repertoires appeared more similar than among healthy donors.

V was clipped by 0 bases and J by 3 bases, with 12 bases between them. From germline, CDR1 is SGHVS and CDR2 FQNEAQ. This CDR3 has 16 amino acids. About this clone itself: Its antigen is still unknown.

Expressed TCRB transcripts were sequenced because the entire RNA isolate underwent reverse transcription. Some clones are missing from TCRdb's copy, which holds only in-frame ones; the method was immunoSEQ multiplex PCR. The sample holds under 550,000 clones, roughly 10% seen once. The chain has TRBV7-8 and TRBJ1-5; D is unclear. The receptor comes from a woman under 30 in good health. The sample taken for sequencing was naive CD4+ T cells from blood. The CDR3 protein is CASSLARVSFNQPQHF. In DNA form, the CDR3 reads TGTGCCAGCAGCTTAGCGCGGGTGTCCTTCAATCAGCCCCAGCATTTT.